This T cell receptor beta chain was identified in a study of glioma-infiltrating T cells after dendritic cell vaccination. In the study overall: Dendritic cells derived from monocytes and pulsed with autologous tumor lysate formed the vaccine.

Time point reported: after dendritic cell vaccination, including at tumor progression/relapse. All glioblastoma patients lacked an isocitrate dehydrogenase mutation. Amplification used 60 V beta primers and 13 J beta primers. Clones were sequenced by immunoSEQ multiplex PCR, and TCRdb holds only the in-frame ones, with some missing. The data contain roughly 87,000 clones, around 83% of them seen just once; the ten biggest clones take up 6% to 7.5%. The germline V gene encodes CDR1 SGDLS and CDR2 YYNGEE. Trimming shortened V by 0 bases and J by 3 bases, and 10 bases separated the two germline ends. The CDR3 is 15 residues long.

This sequence originates from a human donor with glioblastoma. Specimen: blood, collected after dendritic cell vaccination. The J gene is TRBJ1-5, the V gene TRBV9, with D perhaps TRBD1 (5 bases). CDR3 bases: TGTGCCAGCAGCGTAGAGGGGAATACCAATCAGCCCCAGCATTTT. It encodes CASSVEGNTNQPQHF.